This T cell receptor (beta chain) is from a study of cytomegalovirus exposure and HLA in healthy donors. Regarding the study as a whole: Later analysis found that TCR beta chains associated with HLA were more clonally expanded than other, equally common chains. A later analysis reportedly identified an Asian-associated ancestry cluster as carrying fewer N-insertions than the roughly 700-donor mean.

The CDR3 is 16 residues long. CDR1 is SEHNR, CDR2 FQNEAQ, per germline (reference sequence). This clone was found a few times. Its target is not known. The junction differs from germline at one of its ends, possibly a read error. The PCR ran on 60 Vbeta and 13 Jbeta primers. Sequencing used immunoSEQ multiplex PCR; TCRdb keeps in-frame clones, though not all of them. The sample carries 95,000 to 100,000 clones, approximately 80% recorded once. This TCR derives from a female donor in good health and CMV-seronegative. The chain joins TRBV7-9 to TRBJ1-6; 7 bases line up with TRBD1. The sample consisted of PBMCs. CDR3 DNA sequence: TGTTCCAGCAGCCCCCGTGGAGGGACAGAAAATTCACCCCTCCACTTT. As protein: CSSSPRGGTENSPLHF. The full variable domain, completed using reference TRBV7-9 and TRBJ1-6, is DTGVSQNPRHKITKRGQNVTFRCDPISEHNRLYWYRQTLGQGPEFLTYFQNEAQLEKSRLLSDRFSAERPKGSFSTLEIQRTEQGDSAMYLCSSSPRGGTENSPLHFGNGTRLTVT.